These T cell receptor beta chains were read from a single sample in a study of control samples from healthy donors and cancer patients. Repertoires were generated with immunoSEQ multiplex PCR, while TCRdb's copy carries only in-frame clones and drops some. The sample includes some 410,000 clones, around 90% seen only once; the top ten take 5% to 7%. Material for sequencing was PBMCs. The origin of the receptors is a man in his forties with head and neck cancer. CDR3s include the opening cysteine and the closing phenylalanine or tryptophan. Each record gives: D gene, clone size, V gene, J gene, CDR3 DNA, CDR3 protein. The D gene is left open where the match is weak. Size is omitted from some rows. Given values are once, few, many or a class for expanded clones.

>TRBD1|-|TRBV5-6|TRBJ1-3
TGTGCCAGCAGCTTGATTGGGACAGGGTGGATGGGAAACACCATATATTTT
CASSLIGTGWMGNTIYF
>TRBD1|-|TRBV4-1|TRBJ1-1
TGCGCCAGCAGCCAGGACAGGCTCTACACTGAAGCTTTCTTT
CASSQDRLYTEAFF
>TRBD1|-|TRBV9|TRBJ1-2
TGTGCCAGCAGCGCCCCAACGGACAGGGTAGACTATGGCTACACCTTC
CASSAPTDRVDYGYTF
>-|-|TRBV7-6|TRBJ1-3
TGTGCCAGCAGCTTAGACAGGCCCTCGAGCTCTGGAAACACCATATATTTT
CASSLDRPSSSGNTIYF
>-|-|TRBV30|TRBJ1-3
TGTGCCTGGAGCGGACCCGTCAGGGAAAACACCATATATTTT
CAWSGPVRENTIYF
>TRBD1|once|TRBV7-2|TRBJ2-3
TGTGCCAGCAGCCCGGACAGGAACACAGATACGCAGTATTTT
CASSPDRNTDTQYF
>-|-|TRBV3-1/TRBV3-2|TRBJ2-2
TGTGCCAGCAGCCAATGGGACTCGCCCACCGGGGAGCTGTTTTTT
CASSQWDSPTGELFF
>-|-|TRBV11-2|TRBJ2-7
TGTGCCAGCAGCTTAGGGCTGCCGGGGACCTACGAGCAGTACTTC
CASSLGLPGTYEQYF
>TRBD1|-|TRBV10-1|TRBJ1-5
TGCGCCAGCCCAGGGGGGGGTAGCAATCAGCCCCAGCATTTT
CASPGGGSNQPQHF
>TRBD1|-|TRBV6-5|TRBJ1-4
TGTGCCAGCAGTTACTCCCAGGGGGCTAAAGAAAAACTGTTTTTT
CASSYSQGAKEKLFF
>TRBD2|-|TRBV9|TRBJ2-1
TGTGCCAGCAGCGTTTTAGCGGGAGGTTTCAATGAGCAGTTCTTC
CASSVLAGGFNEQFF
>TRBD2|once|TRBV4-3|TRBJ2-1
TGCGCCAGCAGCCACCTAGCGGGGGGCGGTGAGCAGTTCTTC
CASSHLAGGGEQFF
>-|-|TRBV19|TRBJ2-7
TGTGCCACCCACCTCCCCGGGGTCCCCTACGAGCAGTACTTC
CATHLPGVPYEQYF
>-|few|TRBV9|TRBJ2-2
TGTGCCAGCAGCGAACGGACAGACCTTTTTACCGGGGAGCTGTTTTTT
CASSERTDLFTGELFF
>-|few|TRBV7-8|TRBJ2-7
TGTGCCAGCAGCTTAGGCGCGAGGGCCACCCGCGAGCAGTACTTC
CASSLGARATREQYF
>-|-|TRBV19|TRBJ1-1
TGTGCCAGTATATATAGGGGGAACACTGAAGCTTTCTTT
CASIYRGNTEAFF
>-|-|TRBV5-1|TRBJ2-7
TGCGCCAGCAGCTTGTCGAACACGGAGACCTACGAGCAGTACTTC
CASSLSNTETYEQYF
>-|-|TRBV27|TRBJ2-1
TGTGCCAGCAGTACCCCGGGAACCACCCTGGGCAATGAGCAGTTCTTC
CASSTPGTTLGNEQFF
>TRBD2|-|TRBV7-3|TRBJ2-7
TGTGCCAGCAGCTTAAGCGGGGGGCGCGGGGACGAGCAGTACTTC
CASSLSGGRGDEQYF
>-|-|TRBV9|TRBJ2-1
TGTGCCAGCAGCGCTCAGGCCGATGAGCAGTTCTTC
CASSAQADEQFF
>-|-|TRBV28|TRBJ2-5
TGTGCCAGCAGTTTAAGTCCGGGCCGTAGGGAGACCCAGTACTTC
CASSLSPGRRETQYF
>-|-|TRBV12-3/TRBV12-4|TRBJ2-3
TGTGCCACGAGCCGCACTGGAGATACGCAGTATTTT
CATSRTGDTQYF
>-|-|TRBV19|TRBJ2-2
TGTGCCAGTACCCAGAACACCGTCGCCGGGGAGCTGTTTTTT
CASTQNTVAGELFF
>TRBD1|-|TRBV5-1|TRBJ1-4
TGCGCCAGCAGCTTGAGGGGACAGGGGGGAGCCCCAACTAATGAAAAACTGTTTTTT
CASSLRGQGGAPTNEKLFF
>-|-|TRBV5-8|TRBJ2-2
TGTGCCAGCAGCTTTGCATACATTCAGGCAGTGAACACCGGGGAGCTGTTTTTT
CASSFAYIQAVNTGELFF
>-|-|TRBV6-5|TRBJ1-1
TGTGCCAGCAGTTATGAGTCGTTCACTGAAGCTTTCTTT
CASSYESFTEAFF
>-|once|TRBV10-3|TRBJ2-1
TGTGCCATCAGTGAAGGTCAGGGGACCTACAATGAGCAGTTCTTC
CAISEGQGTYNEQFF
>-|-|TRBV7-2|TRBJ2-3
TGTGCCAGCAGCTTAATCATCGGGGTCACAGATACGCAGTATTTT
CASSLIIGVTDTQYF
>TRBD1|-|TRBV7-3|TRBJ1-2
TGTGCCAGCAGCCCCAATACAGGACAGGGCTATGGCTACACCTTC
CASSPNTGQGYGYTF
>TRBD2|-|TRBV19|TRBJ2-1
TGTGCCAGTAGCACTGGACTAGCGGGACTGCAGTTCTTC
CASSTGLAGLQFF
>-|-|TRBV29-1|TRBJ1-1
TGCAGCGTTGCGCATACCCCGGGAGGGACTGAAGCTTTCTTT
CSVAHTPGGTEAFF
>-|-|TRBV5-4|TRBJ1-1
TGTGCCAGCAGCCCCCCAAATAGTGGGAACACTGAAGCTTTCTTT
CASSPPNSGNTEAFF
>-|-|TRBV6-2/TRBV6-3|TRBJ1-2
TGTGCCAGCAGTTATACCAGGGCGGATGGCTACACCTTC
CASSYTRADGYTF
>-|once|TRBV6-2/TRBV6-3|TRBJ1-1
TGTGCCAGCAGTTACTCGAGAGGCCACGGGACTGAAGCTTTCTTT
CASSYSRGHGTEAFF
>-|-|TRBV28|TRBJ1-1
TGTGCCAGCAGTCAGACCGGGACTGAAGCTTTCTTT
CASSQTGTEAFF
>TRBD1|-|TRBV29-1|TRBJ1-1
TGCAGCGCTGGGACAGCTGCTACTGAAGCTTTCTTT
CSAGTAATEAFF
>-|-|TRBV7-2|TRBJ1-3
TGTGCCAGCAGCCCCGGTTCAGGAGGAAACACCATATATTTT
CASSPGSGGNTIYF
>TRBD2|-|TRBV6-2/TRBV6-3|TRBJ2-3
TGTGCCAGCAGTTACGCGGCTAGCGGGGGGCGCACAGATACGCAGTATTTT
CASSYAASGGRTDTQYF
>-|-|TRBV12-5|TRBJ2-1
TGTGCTAGTGGTCCACAGCCGGGCTCTGACTCCAGCAATGAGCAGTTCTTC
CASGPQPGSDSSNEQFF
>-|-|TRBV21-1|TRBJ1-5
TGTGCCAGCAGCAAAGCGGAGGGATTGAGGCAGCCCCAGCATTTT
CASSKAEGLRQPQHF
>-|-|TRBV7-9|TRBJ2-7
TGTGCCAGCAGCCCAGGCAGTACCTACGAGCAGTACTTC
CASSPGSTYEQYF
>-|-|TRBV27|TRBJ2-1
TGTGCCACCCAGGCCGGGGGCGCAAACAATGAGCAGTTCTTC
CATQAGGANNEQFF
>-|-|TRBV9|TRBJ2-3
TGTGCCAGCAGCGTAAGGGGGGATACGCAGTATTTT
CASSVRGDTQYF
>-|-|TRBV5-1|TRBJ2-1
TGCGCCAGCAGCTCCATGAGGGGTGTGGGCAATGAGCAGTTCTTC
CASSSMRGVGNEQFF
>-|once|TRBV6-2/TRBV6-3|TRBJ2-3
TGTGCCAGCAGCAGCCTGGGGAGCACAGATACGCAGTATTTT
CASSSLGSTDTQYF
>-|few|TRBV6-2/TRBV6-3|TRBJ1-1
TGTGCCAGCAGTTACGGTTCTGAAGCTTTCTTT
CASSYGSEAFF
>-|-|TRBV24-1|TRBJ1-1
TGTGCCACCCGGGGTGCAGGGGAAATCTCTGAAGCTTTCTTT
CATRGAGEISEAFF
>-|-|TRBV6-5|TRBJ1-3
TGTGCCAGCAGTCTACAGACATTGCCTGGAAACACCATATATTTT
CASSLQTLPGNTIYF
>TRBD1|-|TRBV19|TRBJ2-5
TGTGCCACAAAAGGGACCAGACAGGGCCAAGAGACCCAGTACTTC
CATKGTRQGQETQYF
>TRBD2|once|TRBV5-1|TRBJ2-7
TGCGCCAGCAGCTGGAGCGGGGGCAGGGACTACGAGCAGTACTTC
CASSWSGGRDYEQYF
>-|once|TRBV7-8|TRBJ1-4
TGTGCCAGCAGCTTAGGCGTCTCAGAAGAAAAACTGTTTTTT
CASSLGVSEEKLFF
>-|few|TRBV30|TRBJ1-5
TGTGCCTGGAGTGTCGGGGGCAATCAGCCCCAGCATTTT
CAWSVGGNQPQHF
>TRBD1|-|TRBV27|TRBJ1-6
TGTGCCAGCAGGATAGGGGGCGCCTACCTCTCCTATAATTCACCCCTCCACTTT
CASRIGGAYLSYNSPLHF
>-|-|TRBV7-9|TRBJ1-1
TGTGCCAGCAGCTTAGGGTTAATCGGACCTTTCTTT
CASSLGLIGPFF